The text below deals with one TCR beta chain. Losses at the gene ends were 8 bases for V and 4 bases for J; bases not matched to a gene: 13. The CDR3 spans 16 residues. CDR1 is WSHSY and CDR2 is SAAADI in the germline V gene. Sequencing used immunoSEQ multiplex PCR; TCRdb keeps in-frame clones, though not all of them. The repertoire holds about 410,000 clones, with around nine tenths as singletons. This sample was included in a study of control samples from healthy donors and cancer patients. The receptor's source is a man aged 40-55 years with head and neck cancer. The chain uses TRBV10-2 and TRBJ1-1; 10 bases map to TRBD1. Source material: PBMCs. CDR3 in amino acids: CASQALTGGRGTEAFF. CDR3 coding DNA: TGCGCCAGCCAAGCGCTGACAGGGGGCCGGGGCACTGAAGCTTTCTTT.